This entry lists 18 T cell receptor beta chains sequenced from one sample in a study of control samples from healthy donors and cancer patients. Using immunoSEQ multiplex PCR, the repertoire was profiled, and TCRdb retains in-frame clones only, with some absent. This sample has about 98,000 clones; roughly three quarters occur once, and the top ten carry about 10%. Sequenced: blood. These receptors all stem from a woman in her twenties or thirties in good health.

Concerning this clone itself: Other nucleotide sequences from this sample produce the same CDR3. The chain joins TRBV4-3 to TRBJ1-3; unclear D gene. This CDR3 has 13 amino acids. The germline gives CDR1 LGHNA, CDR2 YSLEER. V lost 1 base and J lost 3, with 4 bases in between. CDR3 amino acids: CASSQGSGNTIYF. CDR3 bases: TGCGCCAGCAGCCAAGGAAGTGGAAACACCATATATTTT.

This rearrangement joins TRBV10-3 to TRBJ2-3; D not resolved. V lost 4 bases and J lost 2, with 7 bases in between. Per the germline V gene, CDR1 is ENHRY and CDR2 is SYGVKD. CDR3 length: 13 amino acids. The CDR3 nucleotides are TGTGCCATCAGTGGCCCGTCCACAGATACGCAGTATTTT. Protein sequence: CAISGPSTDTQYF.

The gene calls are TRBV4-3 and TRBJ2-3, with D possibly matching TRBD2 (7 bases). Trimming cost V 1 base and J 5 bases, with 10 bases left between them. The CDR3 is 14 amino acids. The germline gives CDR1 LGHNA, CDR2 YSLEER. The CDR3 spells CASSQAGGLDTQYF. The CDR3 DNA sequence: TGCGCCAGCAGCCAAGCGGGGGGCCTAGATACGCAGTATTTT.

This clone was found once. This sequence joins TRBV7-3 and TRBJ2-3, with 7 nucleotides matching TRBD2. The CDR3 covers 14 residues. Germline CDR1 and CDR2: SGHTA and FQGTGA. The ends lost 5 bases at V and 6 bases at J; junction bases unmatched: 8. The CDR3 bases are TGTGCCAGCAGCCTGGGGCTAGCGGCGGATACGCAGTATTTT. Its translation is CASSLGLAADTQYF.

The J gene is TRBJ1-2, the V gene TRBV18; no firm D call. CDR1 KGHSH and CDR2 LQKENI come from the germline V gene. The length of the CDR3 is 14 residues. V gave up 6 bases and J gave up 0 bases, with 11 bases separating them. The CDR3 here is CASSPIPANYGYTF. In DNA form, the CDR3 reads TGTGCCAGCTCGCCTATCCCTGCTAACTATGGCTACACCTTC.

The DNA for the CDR3 is TGTGCCAGCAGTAGGAGACAGGGGGAACGGAATGAGCAGTTCTTC. It yields the protein CASSRRQGERNEQFF. The chain recombines TRBV6-4 with TRBJ2-1; 9 bases are a match to TRBD1. Germline V gene sequence: CDR1 MRHNA, CDR2 SNTAGT. The CDR3 loop spans 15 amino acids. Trimming cost V 5 bases and J 7 bases; bases outside gene matches: 9.

The chain is built from TRBV6-5 and TRBJ2-6; D gene unclear. This CDR3 contains 12 residues. Trimming shortened V by 6 bases and J by 4 bases, and 4 bases separated the two germline ends. Germline CDR1 and CDR2: MNHEY and SVGAGI. This CDR3 reads CASRTGANVLTF. The CDR3 DNA sequence: TGTGCCAGCAGAACAGGGGCCAACGTCCTGACTTTC.

This clone was picked up a small number of times. The rearrangement joins TRBV7-6 to TRBJ2-3, with no clear D. Germline V gene lookup returns CDR1 SGHVS and CDR2 FNYEAQ. V lost 1 base to trimming and J lost 5 bases, with 4 bases between them. The CDR3 length is 12 residues. The CDR3 DNA follows: TGTGCCAGCAGCTTAGAGGGAGATACGCAGTATTTT. Translation gives CASSLEGDTQYF.

This clone is a singleton in its sample. The chain carries TRBV19 and TRBJ1-1, with 7 bases that match TRBD1. The CDR3 has 14 residues. Per the germline V gene, CDR1 is LNHDA and CDR2 is SQIVND (reference sequence). The V gene end was trimmed by 5 bases and the J gene end by 3 bases; junction bases not matched to a gene: 6. CDR3 region: CASSETTGHTEAFF. CDR3 in DNA: TGTGCCAGTAGTGAAACGACAGGGCACACTGAAGCTTTCTTT.

This rearrangement joins TRBV6-1 to TRBJ1-2; weak D call: TRBD1 (6 bases). From germline, CDR1 is MNHNS and CDR2 SASEGT. V dropped 2 bases and J dropped 5 bases, with 12 bases sitting between them. This CDR3 has 14 amino acids. CDR3 DNA: TGTGCCAGCAGTGAAAGGGGGGAAAAATATGGCTACACCTTC. As protein: CASSERGEKYGYTF.

The chain links TRBV5-4 to TRBJ2-5; D remains unclear. The CDR3 sequence is 11 residues long. Germline V gene sequence: CDR1 SGHNT, CDR2 YYREEE (reference sequence). The germline V and J ends were trimmed by 4 bases and 3 bases, with 4 bases remaining between them. The CDR3 DNA reads as TGTGCCAGCAGCCGTAAAGAGACCCAGTACTTC. Its protein product is CASSRKETQYF.

The chain links TRBV5-4 to TRBJ1-2; 8 nucleotides match TRBD1. Unmatched junction bases numbered 3, after V lost 4 bases and J lost 4 bases. This CDR3 has 13 amino acids. The V gene's germline CDR1 is SGHNT and CDR2 YYREEE (reference sequence). The CDR3 nucleotides are TGTGCCAGCAGCGAAGGGACAGGCTATGGCTACACCTTC. Protein product: CASSEGTGYGYTF.

V and J are TRBV19 and TRBJ2-1; 12 positions match TRBD2. Germline V gene data show CDR1 as LNHDA and CDR2 as SQIVND (reference sequence). After removal of 6 bases from V and 10 bases from J, the junction contained 16 bases not matched to a gene. This CDR3 region has 17 residues. The CDR3 region is CASSPKRETSGGEEQFF. The DNA for the CDR3 is TGTGCCAGTAGCCCAAAGCGGGAGACTAGCGGGGGCGAGGAGCAGTTCTTC.

V and J are TRBV10-3 and TRBJ2-3; D not certain. There are 13 residues in the CDR3. Trimming pared 3 bases from V and 0 bases from J, leaving 4 bases between. Germline CDR1 and CDR2: ENHRY and SYGVKD. The CDR3 reads CAISDRSTDTQYF. The CDR3 nucleotides read TGTGCCATCAGTGACAGGAGCACAGATACGCAGTATTTT.

This clone was found a few times. V usage is TRBV19 and J usage is TRBJ1-2; D perhaps matches TRBD1 (6 bases). V shed 11 bases and J shed 5 bases, with 12 bases lying between them. The germline V gene encodes CDR1 LNHDA and CDR2 SQIVND (reference sequence). The CDR3 runs 11 residues. CDR3 nucleotides: TGTGCCGGAGGGGGGAATTATGGCTACACCTTC. This codes for CAGGGNYGYTF.

The chain is built from TRBV27 and TRBJ1-6; TRBD1 agrees at 9 bases. CDR1 and CDR2 (germline): MNHEY, SMNVEV (reference sequence). J lost 10 bases, V lost 6 bases, and 4 bases had no gene match. The CDR3 contains 13 residues. CDR3 protein: CASRGQGESPLHF. Here the CDR3 DNA reads TGTGCCAGCAGGGGACAGGGAGAATCACCCCTCCACTTT.

This clone has only one observation. The gene calls are TRBV2 and TRBJ2-7; no clear D gene. In germline, CDR1 is SNHLY, CDR2 FYNNEI. V was pared by 3 bases and J by 0 bases, with 12 bases between. The CDR3 is made up of 15 amino acids. CDR3 in amino acids: CASSDTLGYSYEQYF. The CDR3 bases are TGTGCCAGCAGTGACACCTTGGGGTACTCCTACGAGCAGTACTTC.

This rearrangement joins TRBV24-1 to TRBJ2-3; D perhaps matches TRBD1 (6 bases). Trimming shortened V by 4 bases and J by 2 bases, and 18 bases separated the two germline ends. This CDR3 is built from 17 residues. CDR1 and CDR2 from the germline V gene are KGHDR and SFDVKD. The CDR3 here is CATSDPAPTGYTDTQYF. As DNA, the CDR3 is TGTGCCACCAGTGACCCCGCCCCCACAGGGTACACAGATACGCAGTATTTT.